This TCR beta chain originates from a study of T cell changes during pregnancy in multiple sclerosis. The data were produced by immunoSEQ multiplex PCR, yet TCRdb's version contains in-frame clones alone and is incomplete. Altogether 45,000 to 60,000 clones are present, around 92% being singletons, with the ten largest covering around 0.61%. The CDR3 sequence is 19 residues long. J was trimmed by 3 bases and V by 4 bases; bases with no gene match: 8. The germline V gene encodes CDR1 SGDLS and CDR2 YYNGEE. This receptor was identified in a female donor with multiple sclerosis, enrolled in a pregnancy study. Sequenced here: CD4+ T cells from peripheral blood mononuclear cells, sampled in the third trimester of pregnancy. The genes are TRBV9 and TRBJ2-6; TRBD2 aligns across 15 bases. The CDR3 sequence: CASSPGLAGGAGGANVLTF. CDR3 DNA sequence: TGTGCCAGCAGCCCTGGACTAGCGGGAGGGGCAGGTGGGGCCAACGTCCTGACTTTC.